This is a list of T cell receptor beta chains from one sample in a study of T cell changes during pregnancy in multiple sclerosis. Some clones are missing from TCRdb's copy, which holds only in-frame ones; the method was immunoSEQ multiplex PCR. The sample includes approximately 30,000 clones, 80% to 90% of them seen just once. Material: CD8+ T cells from peripheral blood mononuclear cells, obtained before pregnancy. The receptors here all came from a female donor with multiple sclerosis, enrolled in a pregnancy study. Each CDR3 is given with its conserved first and last residue. D genes are given only for firm matches. Clone size is shown for a subset of rows, as once, few, many or a class of expanded clone.

V gene: TRBV4-1; J gene: TRBJ2-1; clone size: .; D gene: .; CDR3 protein: CASSQVTGGLYNEQFF; CDR3 DNA: TGCGCCAGCAGCCAAGTTACGGGGGGCCTTTATAATGAGCAGTTCTTC
V gene: TRBV13; J gene: TRBJ2-7; clone size: once; D gene: TRBD2; CDR3 protein: CASSSRSGHYEQYF; CDR3 DNA: TGTGCCAGCAGCTCCCGTAGCGGGCATTACGAGCAGTACTTC
V gene: TRBV4-1; J gene: TRBJ2-1; clone size: .; D gene: .; CDR3 protein: CASSPLGTPENEQFF; CDR3 DNA: TGCGCCAGCAGCCCACTTGGGACACCGGAGAATGAGCAGTTCTTC
V gene: TRBV6-1; J gene: TRBJ1-1; clone size: .; D gene: TRBD1; CDR3 protein: CARGGTGRIPIEAFF; CDR3 DNA: TGTGCCAGAGGCGGGACAGGGCGCATACCTATTGAAGCTTTCTTT
V gene: TRBV4-3; J gene: TRBJ1-1; clone size: once; D gene: .; CDR3 protein: CASSQDGGGEAFF; CDR3 DNA: TGCGCCAGCAGCCAAGACGGGGGAGGTGAAGCTTTCTTT
V gene: TRBV6-6; J gene: TRBJ2-7; clone size: .; D gene: .; CDR3 protein: CATYSYEQYF; CDR3 DNA: TGTGCCACATACTCCTACGAGCAGTACTTC
V gene: TRBV7-2; J gene: TRBJ2-1; clone size: .; D gene: TRBD2; CDR3 protein: CASSFPGLAVHEQFF; CDR3 DNA: TGTGCCAGCAGCTTTCCCGGACTAGCGGTCCATGAGCAGTTCTTC
V gene: TRBV7-9; J gene: TRBJ1-3; clone size: .; D gene: TRBD1; CDR3 protein: CASRGQGANGNTIYF; CDR3 DNA: TGTGCCAGCAGAGGGCAGGGGGCAAATGGAAACACCATATATTTT
V gene: TRBV5-5; J gene: TRBJ1-2; clone size: .; D gene: .; CDR3 protein: CASSLRQLNYGYTF; CDR3 DNA: TGTGCCAGCAGCTTAAGACAGTTAAACTATGGCTACACCTTC
V gene: TRBV9; J gene: TRBJ2-3; clone size: .; D gene: TRBD2; CDR3 protein: CASGAGGSTDTQYF; CDR3 DNA: TGTGCCAGCGGAGCGGGAGGGAGCACAGATACGCAGTATTTT
V gene: TRBV27; J gene: TRBJ2-5; clone size: .; D gene: TRBD1; CDR3 protein: CASSTDREETQYF; CDR3 DNA: TGTGCCAGCAGTACGGACAGGGAAGAGACCCAGTACTTC
V gene: TRBV5-1; J gene: TRBJ2-7; clone size: few; D gene: .; CDR3 protein: CASSLRAGGAYEQYF; CDR3 DNA: TGCGCCAGCAGCTTGAGGGCGGGTGGGGCCTACGAGCAGTACTTC
V gene: TRBV7-2; J gene: TRBJ1-1; clone size: .; D gene: .; CDR3 protein: CASSLAEEFEAFF; CDR3 DNA: TGTGCCAGCAGCTTAGCGGAGGAGTTTGAAGCTTTCTTT
V gene: TRBV19; J gene: TRBJ2-7; clone size: once; D gene: TRBD1; CDR3 protein: CASSSRGREQYF; CDR3 DNA: TGTGCCAGTAGTAGCAGGGGGCGGGAGCAGTACTTC
V gene: TRBV6-5; J gene: TRBJ2-1; clone size: .; D gene: .; CDR3 protein: CASSSRPGLVHNEQFF; CDR3 DNA: TGTGCCAGCAGTTCTCGGCCGGGACTGGTCCACAATGAGCAGTTCTTC
V gene: TRBV6-5; J gene: TRBJ2-3; clone size: .; D gene: .; CDR3 protein: CASSSGFSSTDTQYF; CDR3 DNA: TGTGCCAGCAGTTCAGGGTTCTCTAGCACAGATACGCAGTATTTT
V gene: TRBV10-3; J gene: TRBJ2-6; clone size: .; D gene: .; CDR3 protein: CAISETNSGANVLTF; CDR3 DNA: TGTGCCATCAGTGAGACAAACTCTGGGGCCAACGTCCTGACTTTC
V gene: TRBV7-3; J gene: TRBJ2-1; clone size: medium-sized; D gene: TRBD2; CDR3 protein: CASSLQAGGYNEQFF; CDR3 DNA: TGTGCCAGCAGCTTACAAGCGGGGGGGTACAATGAGCAGTTCTTC
V gene: TRBV18; J gene: TRBJ2-1; clone size: .; D gene: .; CDR3 protein: CASSYRGTSSEVYNEQFF; CDR3 DNA: TGTGCCAGCTCGTACCGGGGTACTAGCTCCGAGGTCTACAATGAGCAGTTCTTC